The T cell receptor (beta chain) described here comes from a study of T-cell memory formation after mild COVID-19. This clonotype was detected only a few times. The antigen is not known. Study results and limitations: Mainly CM and EM harbored the contracting CD4+ clones; mainly EMRA harbored the CD8+ ones.

Each CDR3 protein is one row after TCRdb ran MiXCR on the 5' RACE reads. The table lists about 360,000 distinct CDR3 sequences, over 13% of them singletons. V was trimmed by 0 bases and J by 4 bases, leaving 13 bases between them. Germline lookup yields CDR1 DFQATT and CDR2 SNEGSKA (reference sequence). The CDR3 totals 14 residues. V and J are TRBV20-1 and TRBJ2-7; D remains unclear. The sequence came from a man aged 18 to 29 who had mild COVID-19 (a few samples of this study predate the infection). Cell type and time point are not known. The specimen sequenced was PBMCs or a T cell subset sorted from them (not recorded which). This chain's CDR3 is CSARDPTNRYEQYV. The DNA of the CDR3 is TGCAGTGCTAGAGATCCCACCAATAGGTACGAGCAGTACGTC.